This T cell receptor beta chain was obtained from a study of identical twins. Study observations and caveats: Models underestimated out-of-frame TCR alpha sharing in monozygotic twins. Cord blood beta clonotypes present at high abundance carried fewer insertions; no such pattern appeared in memory repertoires.

TCRdb ran MiXCR on the 5' RACE reads and lists one entry per CDR3 protein. The sample carries 500,000 to 650,000 distinct CDR3 sequences, around 22% recorded once. Germline V gene lookup returns CDR1 MDHEN and CDR2 SYDVKM. The CDR3 extends over 15 amino acids. V was pared by 6 bases and J by 5 bases, with 13 bases of the junction left unmatched. In its sample, this clonotype was seen a few times. The antigen is not known. These data also featured in a second study, about yellow fever vaccine responses in identical twins.

The sequenced material came from CD4+ T cells sorted from blood. The chain carries TRBV28 and TRBJ2-7; 7 nucleotides line up with TRBD1. This clonotype was obtained from a woman between 18 and 29 years old in good health. The CDR3 DNA reads TGTGCCAGCAGCCCAACACAGGGGCAAACCCACGAGCAGTACTTC. It yields the protein CASSPTQGQTHEQYF.